The 18 T cell receptor beta chains listed next were all sequenced from one sample in a study of T cells in Graves' hyperthyroidism and ophthalmopathy. Template material for amplifying TCR beta CDR3 regions consisted of RNA transcripts. In the first-round RT-PCR of the TCR CDR3, the HTBI primer set was used. One entry per CDR3 protein, called by TCRdb with MiXCR from the multiplex PCR reads. The data show about 590,000 distinct CDR3 sequences, with 12% to 15% seen just once and less than 9% held by the top ten. The sample comprised blood. The source is a woman aged 18 to 35 with Graves' ophthalmopathy.

This chain joins TRBV28 and TRBJ1-2; D gene ambiguous. Germline V gene lookup returns CDR1 MDHEN and CDR2 SYDVKM. This CDR3 has 13 amino acids. V dropped 5 bases and J dropped 4 bases, with 11 bases sitting between them. The CDR3 sequence: CASSPSGGYGYTF. Here the CDR3 DNA reads TGTGCCAGCAGTCCCTCAGGTGGCTATGGCTACACCTTC.

This clonotype was picked up many times. The chain couples TRBV20-1 to TRBJ2-1; D unresolved. V was shortened by 1 base and J by 6 bases, with 22 bases between the two germline ends. The CDR3 sequence is 17 residues long. Germline V gene lookup returns CDR1 DFQATT and CDR2 SNEGSKA (reference sequence). The CDR3 loop is CSARGSDWPQRVNEQFF. CDR3 sequence (DNA): TGCAGTGCTAGAGGAAGTGACTGGCCCCAAAGAGTCAATGAGCAGTTCTTC.

The rearrangement links TRBV27 to TRBJ2-6, with a weak D call TRBD1 (6 bases). Germline V CDR1 and CDR2: MNHEY, SMNVEV (reference sequence). This CDR3 is built from 17 residues. V was clipped by 3 bases and J by 4 bases, with 16 bases between them. The DNA for the CDR3 is TGTGCCAGCAGTTTCAACTTTGAGGGGACAGGGGCCAACGTCCTGACTTTC. Encoded protein: CASSFNFEGTGANVLTF.

This clonotype was counted at least ten times. The genes are TRBV20-1 and TRBJ1-2; the match to TRBD1 covers 9 bases. Per the germline V gene, CDR1 is DFQATT and CDR2 is SNEGSKA (reference sequence). The CDR3 covers 14 residues. Unmatched junction bases numbered 12, after V lost 3 bases and J lost 10 bases. The CDR3 DNA sequence: TGCAGTGCTAGCCGGCCGGGACAGGGAGACGACTACACCTTC. Translated: CSASRPGQGDDYTF.

This chain links TRBV28 with TRBJ2-1, with D maybe TRBD2 (6 bases). CDR1 MDHEN and CDR2 SYDVKM come from the germline V gene. The V end was cut by 2 bases, the J end by 1 base, with 15 bases between. The CDR3 extends over 17 amino acids. The CDR3, as DNA: TGTGCCAGCAGTTTAAATCACGGGGGTGGGTCCTACAATGAGCAGTTCTTC. This codes for CASSLNHGGGSYNEQFF.

At least ten counts were recorded for this clonotype. The chain uses TRBV28 and TRBJ1-3; 12 bases align to TRBD1. The CDR3 covers 16 residues. Germline V gene data show CDR1 as MDHEN and CDR2 as SYDVKM. V shed 2 bases and J 4 bases; nucleotides not matched to a gene: 3. In nucleotides, the CDR3 is TGTGCCAGCAGTTTACCGGGACAGGGGGCGGGAAACACCATATATTTT. Protein sequence: CASSLPGQGAGNTIYF.

V gene TRBV15 combines with J gene TRBJ1-2; 7 bases agree with TRBD1. The V and J ends lost 2 bases and 2 bases, in that order; junction bases with no gene match: 14. The V gene's germline CDR1 is LNHNV and CDR2 YYDKDF (reference sequence). This CDR3 region has 18 residues. CDR3 sequence reads: CATSRTIHRDRVNYGYTF. In DNA form, the CDR3 reads TGTGCCACCAGCAGAACTATTCACCGCGACAGGGTGAACTATGGCTACACCTTC.

This clonotype was detected ten times or more. The chain recombines TRBV11-3 with TRBJ1-1, with no clear D. Germline CDR1 and CDR2: SGHNT and YENEEA. The CDR3 extends over 15 amino acids. The V end lost 5 bases, the J end lost 6 bases, and 19 bases lay between the germline ends. Here the CDR3 DNA reads TGTGCCAGCAGCCCCTGGACCGAGGGTAACGCTGAAGCTTTCTTT. Its protein product is CASSPWTEGNAEAFF.

In this sample, this clonotype turned up a few times. CDR3 sequence (DNA): TGTGCCAGCAGCCCTCCCCTCCGGGACAGGGGGCGGGAGACCCAGTACTTC. Translation: CASSPPLRDRGRETQYF. The chain couples TRBV7-9 to TRBJ2-5; 12 nucleotides align to TRBD1. The V and J ends lost 5 bases and 5 bases, in that order; junction bases with no gene match: 12. Looked up from germline, CDR1 is SEHNR and CDR2 is FQNEAQ (reference sequence). The CDR3 loop spans 17 amino acids.

This clonotype was detected a few times. The CDR3 sequence: CASSGKGGEETQYF. In DNA, the CDR3 is TGCGCCAGCAGCGGGAAGGGAGGGGAAGAGACCCAGTACTTC. The V gene is TRBV5-1, the J gene TRBJ2-5; 7 bases map to TRBD2. This CDR3 contains 14 residues. Germline lookup yields CDR1 SGHRS and CDR2 YFSETQ. The junction had 6 bases not matched to a gene; V was cut back by 4 bases and J by 3 bases.

This clonotype occurred many times. The chain carries TRBV19 and TRBJ1-1; 9 bases are a match to TRBD1. The CDR3 is made up of 17 amino acids. With 5 bases clipped from V and 1 base from J, the junction kept 11 bases outside the gene matches. The germline gives CDR1 LNHDA, CDR2 SQIVND (reference sequence). The CDR3 spells CASSPITGGAGNTEAFF. The DNA of the CDR3 is TGTGCCAGTAGTCCTATCACAGGGGGCGCGGGGAACACTGAAGCTTTCTTT. The whole variable domain, remainder taken from reference TRBV19 and TRBJ1-1, is DGGITQSPKYLFRKEGQNVTLSCEQNLNHDAMYWYRQDPGQGLRLIYYSQIVNDFQKGDIAEGYSVSREKKESFPLTVTSAQKNPTAFYLCASSPITGGAGNTEAFFGQGTRLTVV.

This clonotype came up many times. The rearrangement joins TRBV7-2 to TRBJ2-1; D is possibly TRBD1 or TRBD2 (6 bases each). The germline V gene has CDR1 SGHTA and CDR2 FQGNSA. The CDR3 covers 20 residues. The germline V and J ends were trimmed by 5 bases and 4 bases, with 30 bases remaining between them. The CDR3 reads CASSAKAIGGRTVGYNEQFF. CDR3 DNA sequence: TGTGCCAGCAGCGCGAAAGCGATCGGTGGGAGGACAGTGGGGTACAATGAGCAGTTCTTC.

This clonotype was recorded at least ten times. This chain connects TRBV30 to TRBJ1-1, with D uncertain. The CDR3 contains 15 residues. Trimming removed 5 bases at V and 1 base at J, with 17 bases between. The V gene's germline CDR1 is GTSNPN and CDR2 SVGIG (reference sequence). CDR3 amino acids: CAWRRTGGWNTEAFF. The CDR3 DNA follows: TGTGCCTGGCGTAGGACGGGCGGATGGAACACTGAAGCTTTCTTT.

This clonotype was counted many times. The chain employs TRBV20-1 and TRBJ1-5; 8 bases fit TRBD1. J gave up 3 bases and V 6 bases, and 7 bases lay outside the gene matches. Germline-derived CDR1 and CDR2 are DFQATT and SNEGSKA (reference sequence). The CDR3 has 14 residues. CDR3 coding DNA: TGCAGTGCCACCGACAGGGGCCTCAATCAGCCCCAGCATTTT. Translated: CSATDRGLNQPQHF.

A few counts support this clonotype. This rearrangement joins TRBV12-5 to TRBJ2-1, with D possibly called TRBD1 or TRBD2 (5 bases each). Judging by the DNA end, TRBJ2-7 fits better; the J call may be wrong. The length of the CDR3 is 16 residues. Germline V gene lookup returns CDR1 LGHNT and CDR2 FRNRAP. CDR3 DNA sequence: TGTGCTAGTGGTTTGGTACGGGGCGGTACCTACAATGAGCAGTACTTC. Residues: CASGLVRGGTYNEQYF.

This chain links TRBV4-2 with TRBJ2-7, with D perhaps given as TRBD1 or TRBD2 (5 bases each). V was trimmed by 4 bases and J by 0 bases, leaving 13 bases between them. The CDR3 extends over 15 amino acids. The germline CDR1 and CDR2 sequences are LGHNA and YNFKEQ. The CDR3 spells CASSLRWGTSYEQYF. CDR3 nucleotide sequence: TGTGCCAGCAGCCTAAGGTGGGGGACCTCCTACGAGCAGTACTTC.

There are many counts of this clonotype. The chain links TRBV18 to TRBJ1-1; weak D call: TRBD1 (5 bases). Germline V gene data show CDR1 as KGHSH and CDR2 as LQKENI. Between the trimmed V and J ends, which lost 6 bases and 7 bases, there was a span of 18 bases. The CDR3 is 14 residues long. CDR3 DNA: TGTGCCAGCTCCCCCGGAGGGGTCTCCATTGAAGCTTTCTTT. As protein: CASSPGGVSIEAFF. Supplemented by reference TRBV18 and TRBJ1-1, the full variable domain reads NAGVMQNPRHLVRRRGQEARLRCSPMKGHSHVYWYRQLPEEGLKFMVYLQKENIIDESGMPKERFSAEFPKEGPSILRIQQVVRGDSAAYFCASSPGGVSIEAFFGQGTRLTVV.

This clonotype was picked up many times. V and J are TRBV5-1 and TRBJ2-1, with 12 nucleotides matching TRBD2. Per germline, CDR1 SGHRS and CDR2 YFSETQ. The CDR3 consists of 15 residues. V gave up 3 bases and J gave up 8 bases; unmatched junction bases: 6. CDR3 amino acids: CASSSSTSGSDEQFF. The CDR3 DNA is TGCGCCAGCAGCTCTTCGACTAGCGGGAGTGATGAGCAGTTCTTC.